This entry describes one TCR beta chain. Its antigen remains unknown. Assay: immunoSEQ multiplex PCR; the TCRdb copy retains only in-frame clones and omits some. There are tens of thousands of clones in the sample; just under 85% occur only once, and 1.5% to 2% lies in the top ten. This sample is drawn from a study of OX40 agonist ivuxolimab in advanced cancers. The overall study: Ivuxolimab was administered intravenously to patients at 0.01 to 10 mg/kg every 2 weeks. The dose-escalation cohort was over 65% male, with a mean age of around 54 years, ranging about 20 to 85. Study-level findings and limits: Clones of CD4+ and CD8+ blood T cells grew by week 6 at doses of 0.1 to 3.0 mg/kg. Undetermined was the antigen specificity of the expanded peripheral T cells.

The CDR3 is 14 residues long. The germline V and J ends were trimmed by 5 bases and 7 bases, with 18 bases remaining between them. The V gene's germline CDR1 is LNHNV and CDR2 YYDKDF (reference sequence). The material sequenced was CD4+ or CD8+ T cells sorted from blood, taken in a trial of the OX40 agonist ivuxolimab. The genes are TRBV15 and TRBJ2-7; tentative D call: TRBD2 (6 bases). The TCR originated in an adult with an advanced solid tumor such as melanoma, head and neck, liver or kidney cancer. This CDR3 is CATSWKNAAGEQYF. CDR3 nucleotide sequence: TGTGCCACCAGCTGGAAAAACGCCGCGGGAGAGCAGTACTTC.